The next 23 T cell receptor beta chains were all read from a single sample in a study of blood T cell repertoires in COVID-19 (dated by TCRdb to about 2020). Receptors were amplified or captured by the immunoSEQ multiplex PCR assay. What TCRdb holds here is the immuneACCESS table cut down to in-frame rearrangements. Part of the clones is not present; checked against another copy, under half of the missing clones reflect an unresolved V gene, and the others are unexplained. The sample profile shows about 200,000 clones; 82% of them were found once. The ten largest make up over 14% of the sample. The sample was PBMCs or T cells enriched from blood (not recorded which). All receptors come from a man between 35 and 55 years old who had recovered from COVID-19.

The V call is TRBV18, the J call TRBJ2-7; the D is unclear. Germline V gene data show CDR1 as KGHSH and CDR2 as LQKENI. The CDR3 spans 14 residues. The V gene lost 4 bases and the J gene lost 3 bases, with 13 bases spanning the gap. As DNA, the CDR3 is TGTGCCAGCTCACTCCCCCCCAGAATCTACGAGCAGTACTTC. This codes for CASSLPPRIYEQYF.

The rearrangement uses TRBV28 and TRBJ1-2; no definite D call. The V end was cut by 7 bases, the J end by 6 bases, with 9 bases between. This CDR3 has 11 amino acids. The germline V gene encodes CDR1 MDHEN and CDR2 SYDVKM. The CDR3 loop is CASNTVDGYTF. The CDR3 DNA reads TGTGCCAGCAACACCGTTGATGGCTACACCTTC.

The CDR3 here is CATKTGTGDFEQYF. In DNA, the CDR3 is TGTGCCACCAAAACCGGGACAGGGGATTTCGAGCAGTACTTC. The rearrangement links TRBV18 to TRBJ2-7; 10 bases map to TRBD1. V lost 10 bases, J lost 6 bases, and 12 bases stayed unmatched. The CDR3 covers 14 residues. Germline V gene lookup returns CDR1 KGHSH and CDR2 LQKENI. The whole variable domain, remainder taken from reference TRBV18 and TRBJ2-7, is NAGVMQNPRHLVRRRGQEARLRCSPMKGHSHVYWYRQLPEEGLKFMVYLQKENIIDESGMPKERFSAEFPKEGPSILRIQQVVRGDSAAYFCATKTGTGDFEQYFGPGTRLTVT.

The V gene is TRBV5-5, the J gene TRBJ1-6; D call uncertain. V was clipped by 3 bases and J by 7 bases, with 17 bases between them. Germline assignment: CDR1 SGHKS and CDR2 YYEKEE (reference sequence). The CDR3 totals 16 residues. DNA for the CDR3: TGTGCCAGCAGCTCGAAAACTAGACGGATGAATTCACCCCTCCACTTT. Translated, it gives CASSSKTRRMNSPLHF.

J is TRBJ2-7 and V is TRBV18, with D possibly matching TRBD1 (5 bases). In germline, CDR1 is KGHSH, CDR2 LQKENI. V was pared by 0 bases and J by 0 bases, with 15 bases between. This CDR3 spans 17 amino acids. Here the CDR3 DNA reads TGTGCCAGCTCACCACCTGACAGAATTATCAGCTCCTACGAGCAGTACTTC. Encoded protein: CASSPPDRIISSYEQYF.

This clone was observed at least ten times. This chain joins TRBV5-6 and TRBJ2-5; D perhaps matches TRBD1 (6 bases). Trimming left V 4 bases short and J 9 bases short, with 16 bases between. Germline CDR1 and CDR2: SGHDT and YYEEEE. The CDR3 runs to 13 residues. CDR3 loop: CASSLHRALAQYF. For the CDR3, the DNA is TGTGCCAGCAGCCTCCACAGGGCCCTGGCCCAGTACTTC.

V usage is TRBV5-4 and J usage is TRBJ2-7, with TRBD2 matching over 9 bases. The CDR3 has 15 amino acids. Germline CDR1 and CDR2: SGHNT and YYREEE (reference sequence). V shed 4 bases and J 4 bases; nucleotides not matched to a gene: 9. Here the CDR3 reads CASSPGGLAGYEQYF. The CDR3 region has the DNA TGTGCCAGCAGCCCCGGCGGGCTAGCGGGGTACGAGCAGTACTTC. The variable domain in full, completed from reference TRBV5-4 and TRBJ2-7, reads ETGVTQSPTHLIKTRGQQVTLRCSSQSGHNTVSWYQQALGQGPQFIFQYYREEENGRGNFPPRFSGLQFPNYSSELNVNALELDDSALYLCASSPGGLAGYEQYFGPGTRLTVT.

The rearrangement uses TRBV5-1 and TRBJ2-1, with D possibly TRBD1 on 5 matching bases. Trimming took 0 bases from V and 6 from J, leaving 10 bases between them. Germline CDR1 and CDR2: SGHRS and YFSETQ. The CDR3 consists of 14 residues. DNA for the CDR3: TGCGCCAGCAGCTTGGAGACAGCAGGCAATGAGCAGTTCTTC. This encodes CASSLETAGNEQFF.

This chain connects TRBV28 to TRBJ1-4; 7 nucleotides match TRBD1. This CDR3 region has 15 residues. Looked up from germline, CDR1 is MDHEN and CDR2 is SYDVKM. The ends lost 7 bases at V and 5 bases at J; junction bases unmatched: 10. The CDR3 protein is CASTPTAGGNEKLFF. The CDR3, as DNA: TGTGCCAGCACCCCCACGGCAGGGGGGAATGAAAAACTGTTTTTT.

V and J are TRBV21-1 and TRBJ1-2; the table's D call of TRBD1 was not tested on the DNA. TRBV21-1 represents a pseudogene. The CDR3 sequence is 15 residues long. CDR3 in DNA: TGTGCCAGCAGCAAAGCCCCGATCAGGGGCTATGGCTACACCTTC. Protein product: CASSKAPIRGYGYTF.

The chain couples TRBV18 to TRBJ2-1; 9 nucleotides match TRBD1. Unmatched junction bases numbered 7, after V lost 4 bases and J lost 6 bases. CDR1 and CDR2 (germline): KGHSH, LQKENI. The CDR3 runs to 15 residues. CDR3 loop: CASSQGQGPGNEQFF. The CDR3 DNA reads TGTGCCAGCTCACAGGGACAGGGCCCAGGCAATGAGCAGTTCTTC.

V and J are TRBV28 and TRBJ1-2; tentative D call: TRBD1 (5 bases). The CDR3 runs 14 residues. V lost 3 bases to trimming and J lost 8 bases, with 16 bases between them. The germline gives CDR1 MDHEN, CDR2 SYDVKM. In nucleotides, the CDR3 is TGTGCCAGCAGTTTCCAGGGAGGATCTCGAGGCTACACCTTC. Amino acid sequence: CASSFQGGSRGYTF.

The chain couples TRBV30 to TRBJ1-1, with D tentatively TRBD1 (5 bases). Germline loops: CDR1 GTSNPN, CDR2 SVGIG (reference sequence). Deletions cut 4 bases from V and 3 bases from J, with 9 bases between. This CDR3 is 12 amino acids long. The CDR3 is CAWKRGYTEAFF. The CDR3 DNA reads TGTGCCTGGAAACGGGGGTACACTGAAGCTTTCTTT.

This chain uses TRBV7-2 with TRBJ1-4, with 9 bases identical to TRBD1. V trimming: 5 bases; J trimming: 3 bases; junction bases outside the gene matches: 4. This CDR3 contains 15 residues. Germline CDR1 reads SGHTA; CDR2 reads FQGNSA. The CDR3 DNA is TGTGCCAGCAGCGCCCGACAGGGGGCTAATGAAAAACTGTTTTTT. Its translation is CASSARQGANEKLFF.

The chain employs TRBV28 and TRBJ2-1; tentatively, D is TRBD2 (5 bases). Trimming took 2 bases from V and 4 from J, leaving 9 bases between them. Germline CDR1 reads MDHEN; CDR2 reads SYDVKM. The CDR3 is made up of 14 amino acids. The CDR3 loop is CASSLPGSYNEQFF. DNA of the CDR3: TGTGCCAGCAGTTTACCTGGGAGTTACAATGAGCAGTTCTTC.

The V gene is TRBV10-3, the J gene TRBJ2-7, with 11 bases lining up with TRBD2. CDR1 and CDR2 from the germline V gene are ENHRY and SYGVKD. J gave up 2 bases and V 4 bases, and 7 bases lay outside the gene matches. The CDR3 consists of 16 residues. The CDR3 DNA is TGTGCCATCAGTGTTCAGTCGGGACTAGCGGCCTACGAGCAGTACTTC. Protein sequence: CAISVQSGLAAYEQYF.

This clone has only one observation. For the CDR3, the DNA is TGTGCCAGCAGCTCCCCGGCTAGCGGGGGGGTTTGGGGCACAGATACGCAGTATTTT. Translating gives CASSSPASGGVWGTDTQYF. The J gene is TRBJ2-3, the V gene TRBV7-8; TRBD2 agrees at 12 bases. Germline trimming cut 4 bases from V and 1 base from J; bases unmatched to any gene: 12. The germline V gene encodes CDR1 SGHVS and CDR2 FQNEAQ. CDR3 length: 19 amino acids.

The chain joins TRBV7-2 to TRBJ1-4; maybe TRBD1 (5 bases). The CDR3 length is 14 residues. The germline V and J ends were trimmed by 7 bases and 3 bases, with 12 bases remaining between them. CDR1 is SGHTA, CDR2 FQGNSA, per germline. CDR3: CASTPGPANEKLFF. The CDR3 nucleotides read TGTGCCAGCACCCCAGGGCCTGCTAATGAAAAACTGTTTTTT.

V usage is TRBV28 and J usage is TRBJ1-2; 8 nucleotides match TRBD1. CDR1 is MDHEN, CDR2 SYDVKM, per germline. This CDR3 has 14 residues. V dropped 7 bases and J dropped 4; count of bases not matched to a gene: 8. The CDR3 is CASTQWTGTYGYTF. CDR3 in DNA: TGTGCCAGCACCCAATGGACAGGGACCTATGGCTACACCTTC.

This sequence joins TRBV20-1 and TRBJ2-7, with D uncertain. V gave up 2 bases and J gave up 3 bases, with 5 bases separating them. Germline CDR1 DFQATT, CDR2 SNEGSKA (reference sequence). This CDR3 comprises 11 residues. CDR3 sequence: CSARTFYEQYF. The CDR3 region has the DNA TGCAGTGCTAGAACTTTCTACGAGCAGTACTTC.

The J gene is TRBJ2-5, the V gene TRBV7-2; D is unclear. In germline, CDR1 is SGHTA, CDR2 FQGNSA. CDR3 size: 13 residues. The V and J ends lost 1 base and 7 bases respectively, with 10 bases between them. The CDR3 loop is CASSLEYFGTQYF. The DNA of the CDR3 is TGTGCCAGCAGCTTAGAATACTTCGGGACCCAGTACTTC. Filled out from reference TRBV7-2 and TRBJ2-5, the complete variable domain reads GAGVSQSPSNKVTEKGKDVELRCDPISGHTALYWYRQSLGQGLEFLIYFQGNSAPDKSGLPSDRFSAERTGGSVSTLTIQRTQQEDSAVYLCASSLEYFGTQYFGPGTRLLVL.

The V and J genes are TRBV27 and TRBJ2-7, with 7 positions matching TRBD1. The germline CDR1 and CDR2 sequences are MNHEY and SMNVEV (reference sequence). The J segment lost 3 bases and the V segment lost 6 bases, leaving 8 bases of the junction unmatched. The CDR3 loop spans 14 amino acids. The CDR3 loop is CASSPTGNLYEQYF. The DNA for the CDR3 is TGTGCCAGCAGCCCGACAGGGAACCTCTACGAGCAGTACTTC.

This chain joins TRBV25-1 and TRBJ2-3; D gene uncertain. The germline CDR1 and CDR2 sequences are MGHDK and SYGVNS. The V end was cut by 1 base, the J end by 7 bases, with 12 bases between. CDR3 length: 14 amino acids. The CDR3 DNA reads as TGTGCCAGCAGTGAATCGGAAGGCAGGAATACGCAGTATTTT. This translates into CASSESEGRNTQYF.